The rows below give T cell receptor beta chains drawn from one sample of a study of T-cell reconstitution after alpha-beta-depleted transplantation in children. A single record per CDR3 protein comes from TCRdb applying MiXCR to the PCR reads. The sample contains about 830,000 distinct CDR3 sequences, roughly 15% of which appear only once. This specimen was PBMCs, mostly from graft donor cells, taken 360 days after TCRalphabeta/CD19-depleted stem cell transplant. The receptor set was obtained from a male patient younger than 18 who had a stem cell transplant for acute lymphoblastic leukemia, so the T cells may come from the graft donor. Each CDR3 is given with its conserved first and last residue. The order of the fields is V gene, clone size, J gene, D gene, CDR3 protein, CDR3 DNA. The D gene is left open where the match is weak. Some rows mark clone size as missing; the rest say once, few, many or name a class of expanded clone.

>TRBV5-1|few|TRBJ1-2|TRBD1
CASSLVLTGDVGYGYTF
TGCGCCAGCAGCTTGGTACTCACAGGGGACGTGGGCTATGGCTACACCTTC
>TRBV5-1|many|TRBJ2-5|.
CASSLAWGISETQYF
TGCGCCAGCAGCTTGGCTTGGGGGATCTCAGAGACCCAGTACTTC
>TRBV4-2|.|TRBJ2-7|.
CASSQDYGRYEQYF
TGTGCCAGCAGCCAAGATTACGGACGTTACGAGCAGTACTTC
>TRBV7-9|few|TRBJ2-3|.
CASSPPFRRRGWTDTQYF
TGTGCCAGCAGCCCCCCCTTTCGCAGGAGGGGGTGGACAGATACGCAGTATTTT
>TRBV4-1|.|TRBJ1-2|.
CASSQAPGNYGYTF
TGCGCCAGCAGCCAAGCACCAGGAAACTATGGCTACACCTTC
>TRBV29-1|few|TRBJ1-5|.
CSVTTGHQPQHF
TGCAGCGTCACGACAGGTCATCAGCCCCAGCATTTT
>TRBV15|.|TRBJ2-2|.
CATSSTRYTGELFF
TGTGCCACCAGCAGCACCAGATACACCGGGGAGCTGTTTTTT
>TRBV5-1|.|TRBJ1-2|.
CASSPTENYGYTF
TGCGCCAGCAGCCCCACTGAGAACTATGGCTACACCTTC
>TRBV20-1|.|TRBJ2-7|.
CSASSTLPPYEQYF
TGCAGTGCTTCCAGTACTCTACCCCCCTACGAGCAGTACTTC
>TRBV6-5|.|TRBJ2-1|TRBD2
CASSYRTSGSASSYNEQFF
TGTGCCAGCAGTTACCGGACTAGCGGGAGCGCGAGCTCCTACAATGAGCAGTTCTTC
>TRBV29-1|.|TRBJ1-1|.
CSVVGKGLRNTEAFF
TGCAGCGTTGTAGGCAAGGGACTGAGAAACACTGAAGCTTTCTTT
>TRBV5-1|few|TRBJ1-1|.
CASSFATLGDKTNTEAFF
TGCGCCAGCAGCTTTGCCACTTTGGGGGACAAGACGAACACTGAAGCTTTCTTT
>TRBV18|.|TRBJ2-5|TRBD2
CASSPLELAGAETQYF
TGTGCCAGCTCACCACTAGAACTAGCGGGAGCAGAGACCCAGTACTTC
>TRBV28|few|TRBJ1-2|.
CASAAQRNYGYTF
TGTGCCAGCGCCGCCCAGAGAAACTATGGCTACACCTTC
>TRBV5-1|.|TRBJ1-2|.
CASSLGAGVGYGYTF
TGCGCCAGCAGCTTGGGCGCGGGAGTCGGCTATGGCTACACCTTC
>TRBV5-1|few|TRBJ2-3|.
CASRRGSRTDTQYF
TGCGCCAGCCGCCGGGGCAGCCGCACAGATACGCAGTATTTT
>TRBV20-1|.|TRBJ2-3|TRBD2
CSARRREGPTDTQYF
TGCAGTGCTAGACGGCGGGAGGGCCCAACAGATACGCAGTATTTT
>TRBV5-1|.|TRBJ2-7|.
CASSSWHRPYEQYF
TGCGCCAGCAGCTCATGGCACAGGCCCTACGAGCAGTACTTC
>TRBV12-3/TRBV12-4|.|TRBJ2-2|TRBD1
CASSPRGFRAGELFF
TGTGCCAGCAGCCCCAGGGGGTTTCGAGCCGGGGAGCTGTTTTTT
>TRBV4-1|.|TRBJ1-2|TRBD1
CASSQDPGTGMWDGYTF
TGCGCCAGCAGCCAAGATCCAGGGACAGGGATGTGGGATGGCTACACCTTC
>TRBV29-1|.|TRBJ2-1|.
CSVERQGNNEQFF
TGCAGCGTTGAACGCCAGGGAAACAATGAGCAGTTCTTC
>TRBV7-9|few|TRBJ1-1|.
CASSFGGAGAFF
TGTGCCAGCAGCTTCGGGGGGGCAGGGGCTTTCTTT
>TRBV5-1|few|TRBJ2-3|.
CASSPGYTDTQYF
TGCGCCAGCAGCCCCGGGTACACAGATACGCAGTATTTT
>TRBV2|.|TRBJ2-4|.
CASSEFVQGQYF
TGTGCCAGCAGTGAGTTCGTGCAGGGCCAGTACTTC
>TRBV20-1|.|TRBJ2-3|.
CSARDPGGADTQYF
TGCAGTGCTAGAGACCCCGGGGGAGCGGATACGCAGTATTTT
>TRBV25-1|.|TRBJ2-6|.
CASSDPASGANVLTF
TGTGCCAGCAGTGATCCCGCATCTGGGGCCAACGTCCTGACTTTC
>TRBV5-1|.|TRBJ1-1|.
CASRGRRNVHTEAFF
TGCGCCAGCAGAGGCCGAAGGAATGTACACACTGAAGCTTTCTTT
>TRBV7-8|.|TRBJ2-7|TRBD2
CASSRMPGTSGYEQYF
TGTGCCAGCAGCCGCATGCCGGGGACTAGCGGGTACGAGCAGTACTTC
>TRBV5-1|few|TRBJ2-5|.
CASSLFGEETQYF
TGCGCCAGCAGCTTGTTCGGGGAAGAGACCCAGTACTTC
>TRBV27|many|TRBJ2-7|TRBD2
CASSLSRGLAELTYEQYF
TGTGCCAGCAGTTTATCGAGGGGACTAGCGGAACTAACCTACGAGCAGTACTTC
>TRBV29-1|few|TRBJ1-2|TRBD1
CSEGTGDTGYTF
TGCAGCGAAGGGACAGGGGACACGGGCTACACCTTC
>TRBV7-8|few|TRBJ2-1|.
CASSLDRVGYNEQFF
TGTGCCAGCAGCTTAGACAGGGTAGGTTACAATGAGCAGTTCTTC
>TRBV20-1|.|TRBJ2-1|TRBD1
CSAPDRANNEQFF
TGCAGTGCACCGGACAGGGCCAACAATGAGCAGTTCTTC
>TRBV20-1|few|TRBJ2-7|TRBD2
CSATRGTSGNPEQYF
TGCAGTGCCACTCGGGGGACTAGCGGGAATCCCGAGCAGTACTTC
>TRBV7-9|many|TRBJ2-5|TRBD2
CASSLGLALETQYF
TGTGCCAGCAGCTTAGGACTAGCGCTAGAGACCCAGTACTTC
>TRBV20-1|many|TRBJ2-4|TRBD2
CSAERGVGRDIQYF
TGCAGTGCGGAACGGGGGGTGGGTCGGGACATTCAGTACTTC
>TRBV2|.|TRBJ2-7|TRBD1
CASSDLRGSGYEQYF
TGTGCCAGCAGTGATCTCAGGGGGTCTGGCTACGAGCAGTACTTC
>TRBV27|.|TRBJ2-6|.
CASSLRGSLLSGANVLTF
TGTGCCAGCAGTTTAAGGGGCTCCCTTCTCTCTGGGGCCAACGTCCTGACTTTC
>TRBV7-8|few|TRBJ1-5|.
CASSLVGASFGNQPQHF
TGTGCCAGCAGCTTAGTGGGGGCGAGTTTCGGCAATCAGCCCCAGCATTTT
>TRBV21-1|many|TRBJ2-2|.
CASSKTDRAVTGELFF
TGTGCCAGCAGTAAGACAGACAGGGCGGTCACCGGGGAGCTGTTTTTT
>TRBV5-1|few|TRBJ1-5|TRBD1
CASSSGTGSNQPQHF
TGCGCCAGCAGCTCAGGGACAGGGAGCAATCAGCCCCAGCATTTT
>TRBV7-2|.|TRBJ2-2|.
CASSLQGWGTGELFF
TGTGCCAGCAGCTTACAGGGTTGGGGCACCGGGGAGCTGTTTTTT
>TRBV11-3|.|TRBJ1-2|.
CASSLELGRTPHYGYTF
TGTGCCAGCAGCTTAGAATTGGGCCGAACCCCTCACTATGGCTACACCTTC
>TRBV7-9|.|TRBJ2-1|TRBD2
CASSPPLAGAKNEQFF
TGTGCCAGCAGCCCCCCACTAGCGGGAGCGAAAAATGAGCAGTTCTTC
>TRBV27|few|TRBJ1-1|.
CASSFNGGGEGEAFF
TGTGCCAGCAGTTTCAATGGCGGCGGGGAGGGAGAAGCTTTCTTT
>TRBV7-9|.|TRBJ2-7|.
CASRCYEQYF
TGTGCCAGCAGATGCTACGAGCAGTACTTC
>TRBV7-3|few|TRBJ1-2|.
CASSLRGLTNYGYTF
TGTGCCAGCAGCTTACGTGGCCTAACTAACTATGGCTACACCTTC
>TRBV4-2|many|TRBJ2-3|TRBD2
CASSQDTSGSLYTQYF
TGTGCCAGCAGCCAAGATACTAGCGGGAGCCTGTATACGCAGTATTTT
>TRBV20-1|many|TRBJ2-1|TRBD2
CSARERGLGGNEQFF
TGCAGTGCTAGAGAACGGGGACTAGGAGGCAATGAGCAGTTCTTC
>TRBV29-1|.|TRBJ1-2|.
CSGGQTNYGYTF
TGCAGCGGAGGACAGACTAACTATGGCTACACCTTC
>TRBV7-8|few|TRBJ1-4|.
CASSPTRGSNEKLFF
TGTGCCAGCAGCCCGACCCGGGGGTCTAATGAAAAACTGTTTTTT
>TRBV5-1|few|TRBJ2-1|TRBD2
CASSLLLRGSSYNEQFF
TGCGCCAGCAGCTTGCTCCTGCGGGGGAGCTCCTACAATGAGCAGTTCTTC
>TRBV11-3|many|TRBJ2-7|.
CASSPAGDYEQYF
TGTGCCAGCAGCCCAGCAGGGGACTACGAGCAGTACTTC